Following are 6 T cell receptor beta chains from one sample sequenced in a study of long-term antiretroviral therapy in people with HIV. immunoSEQ v3.0 was run at survey level. Here immunoSEQ multiplex PCR was the method, and the copy in TCRdb shows in-frame clones only, minus some. The sample has more than 15,000 clones, around 94% seen once. The specimen was unsorted PBMCs, collected 6.4 years after starting antiretroviral therapy. Receptors were obtained from a woman between 50 and 59 years old with HIV.

On this clone itself: The junction does not match germline at one end; this may be a read error. The chain combines TRBV6-5 with TRBJ1-1, with D perhaps TRBD1 (5 bases). The CDR3 has 16 residues. Germline V gene sequence: CDR1 MNHEY, CDR2 SVGAGI. The DNA of the CDR3 is TGTGCCAGCAGTAACTCAAAGAGAGGGGCAAACACTGAAGCTTTCTTT. The encoded protein is CASSNSKRGANTEAFF.

The chain uses TRBV10-3 and TRBJ2-5, with a tentative D call TRBD1 (6 bases). CDR1 ENHRY and CDR2 SYGVKD come from the germline V gene. The CDR3 loop spans 13 amino acids. The germline V and J ends were trimmed by 4 bases and 2 bases, with 8 bases remaining between them. The CDR3 is CAISGQGQETQYF. The CDR3 DNA reads as TGTGCCATCAGTGGTCAGGGGCAAGAGACCCAGTACTTC.

The chain recombines TRBV13 with TRBJ2-1; 11 bases map to TRBD2. The germline V gene encodes CDR1 PRHDT and CDR2 FYEKMQ (reference sequence). V lost 5 bases and J lost 6; bases outside the gene matches: 9. This CDR3 comprises 16 residues. This CDR3 reads CASSRAGLAGFNEQFF. The CDR3 DNA is TGTGCCAGCAGCCGGGCTGGACTAGCGGGTTTCAATGAGCAGTTCTTC.

This clone came up a few times. The V call is TRBV7-2, the J call TRBJ2-7; the match to TRBD1 covers 7 bases. J lost 0 bases, V lost 5 bases, and 7 bases had no gene match. The CDR3 has 15 amino acids. From germline, CDR1 is SGHTA and CDR2 FQGNSA. CDR3 sequence: CASSPFGQASYEQYF. DNA for the CDR3: TGTGCCAGCAGCCCCTTTGGACAGGCCTCCTACGAGCAGTACTTC. The entire variable domain, with the rest obtained from reference TRBV7-2 and TRBJ2-7, is as follows: GAGVSQSPSNKVTEKGKDVELRCDPISGHTALYWYRQSLGQGLEFLIYFQGNSAPDKSGLPSDRFSAERTGGSVSTLTIQRTQQEDSAVYLCASSPFGQASYEQYFGPGTRLTVT.

The chain uses TRBV10-3 and TRBJ2-6, with 9 bases that match TRBD1. Germline-derived CDR1 and CDR2 are ENHRY and SYGVKD. CDR3 size: 19 residues. V trimming: 7 bases; J trimming: 4 bases; junction bases outside the gene matches: 17. The CDR3 is CAIIGSEGTGTSGANVLTF. Here the CDR3 DNA reads TGTGCCATCATAGGATCAGAGGGGACAGGGACTTCGGGGGCCAACGTCCTGACTTTC.

V and J are TRBV7-9 and TRBJ2-5; D possibly uses TRBD1 or TRBD2 (5 bases each). From germline, CDR1 is SEHNR and CDR2 FQNEAQ (reference sequence). The CDR3 is 15 amino acids. The V end was cut by 3 bases, the J end by 5 bases, with 16 bases between. CDR3 loop: CASSFLGQWDETQYF. CDR3 sequence (DNA): TGTGCCAGCAGCTTTTTGGGTCAGTGGGACGAGACCCAGTACTTC.